This TCR beta chain was sequenced for a study of Graves' ophthalmopathy and Graves' hyperthyroidism. This CDR3 comprises 17 residues. CDR1 MNHEY and CDR2 SVGAGI come from the germline V gene. V lost 6 bases, J lost 5 bases, and 23 bases lay in between. The authors amplified TCR beta CDR3 regions from RNA transcripts. The authors performed first-round RT-PCR with HTBI primers and then a second-round multiplex PCR. One entry per CDR3 protein results from TCRdb running MiXCR on the multiplex PCR reads. The sample yields over a million distinct CDR3 sequences, roughly two fifths seen once. This clonotype came up many times. Its target is not known. Study outcomes and limitations: As the model predicted ophthalmopathy progression, it achieved a sensitivity of 70.59% and a specificity of about 72%.

This sequence joins TRBV6-5 and TRBJ1-5; D possibly corresponds to TRBD1 (6 bases). Sequences were obtained from peripheral blood or thyroid tissue (not recorded which). This sequence originates from an adult man with Graves' hyperthyroidism. The CDR3 reads CASRRGTVGDPYQPQHF. CDR3 bases: TGTGCCAGCAGAAGGGGGACTGTAGGGGATCCTTATCAGCCCCAGCATTTT.